The 16 T cell receptor beta chains below all came from one sample that was sequenced in a study of cytomegalovirus exposure and HLA in healthy donors. The PCR had 60 Vbeta and 13 Jbeta primers. The method was immunoSEQ multiplex PCR; TCRdb's version includes in-frame clones alone and lacks a portion of them. The sample's table shows some 150,000 clones. Material: PBMCs. Receptor source: a woman aged 18 to 35 in good health and CMV-seronegative.

The chain employs TRBV15 and TRBJ1-1, with TRBD1 matching 10 bases. This CDR3 region has 13 residues. CDR1 is LNHNV, CDR2 YYDKDF, per germline (reference sequence). Trimming removed 5 bases from V and 7 bases from J; junction bases left unmatched: 4. The CDR3 DNA follows: TGTGCCACCAGCGCCCGGGACAGGGGTGAAGCTTTCTTT. Translating gives CATSARDRGEAFF.

The rearrangement joins TRBV10-1 to TRBJ2-2, with 12 bases fitting TRBD2. CDR1 is WNHNN and CDR2 is SYGVQD in the germline V gene (reference sequence). Trimming cost V 8 bases and J 6 bases; bases outside gene matches: 22. The CDR3 covers 20 residues. Here the CDR3 DNA reads TGCGCCAGCGCTCTGACTTGGACTAGCGGGATCCCCAAAGGAGCCGGGGAGCTGTTTTTT. This gives the protein CASALTWTSGIPKGAGELFF.

This chain connects TRBV5-5 to TRBJ1-1; a possible D gene is TRBD1 (6 bases). The CDR3 has 15 residues. Germline V gene data show CDR1 as SGHKS and CDR2 as YYEKEE (reference sequence). The ends were cut back, 1 base at V and 2 bases at J, with 12 bases in the middle. The CDR3 DNA reads TGTGCCAGCAGCTTGCTGGGGGCTTATAACACTGAAGCTTTCTTT. This gives the protein CASSLLGAYNTEAFF.

The V and J genes are TRBV7-3 and TRBJ2-2; 7 bases are a match to TRBD2. The V gene end was trimmed by 2 bases and the J gene end by 5 bases; junction bases not matched to a gene: 5. Per germline, CDR1 SGHTA and CDR2 FQGTGA. The CDR3 covers 15 residues. The CDR3 DNA reads TGTGCCAGCAGCTTATTGGGGGGGGAAACCGGGGAGCTGTTTTTT. Protein sequence: CASSLLGGETGELFF.

The V call is TRBV7-2, the J call TRBJ2-3, with D possibly being TRBD1 (6 bases). Germline lookup yields CDR1 SGHTA and CDR2 FQGNSA. Trimming shortened V by 8 bases and J by 3 bases, and 15 bases separated the two germline ends. This CDR3 spans 14 amino acids. As DNA, the CDR3 is TGTGCCAGCGCCCAGGGGTCGTGGACAGATACGCAGTATTTT. It yields the protein CASAQGSWTDTQYF. The full variable domain, with the rest looked up from reference TRBV7-2 and TRBJ2-3, is GAGVSQSPSNKVTEKGKDVELRCDPISGHTALYWYRQSLGQGLEFLIYFQGNSAPDKSGLPSDRFSAERTGGSVSTLTIQRTQQEDSAVYLCASAQGSWTDTQYFGPGTRLTVL.

The chain is built from TRBV6-4 and TRBJ1-1; D not certain. The CDR3 is 13 residues long. V gave up 6 bases and J gave up 0 bases, with 8 bases separating them. In germline, CDR1 is MRHNA, CDR2 SNTAGT. The CDR3 spells CASSPFMNTEAFF. The CDR3 DNA follows: TGTGCCAGCAGCCCATTCATGAACACTGAAGCTTTCTTT.

The V gene is TRBV18, the J gene TRBJ2-6, with a possible D match to TRBD2 (6 bases). The CDR3 is made up of 15 amino acids. V was clipped by 3 bases and J by 4 bases, with 10 bases between them. Germline loops: CDR1 KGHSH, CDR2 LQKENI. The DNA for the CDR3 is TGTGCCAGCTCACCGGGGGGAGCCGGGGCCAACGTCCTGACTTTC. It is translated as CASSPGGAGANVLTF.

V is TRBV27 and J is TRBJ2-7, with D possibly being TRBD1 (5 bases). This CDR3 contains 14 residues. V gave up 6 bases and J gave up 5 bases, with 17 bases separating them. The germline CDR1 and CDR2 sequences are MNHEY and SMNVEV (reference sequence). CDR3 loop: CASSLQVPANEQYF. The CDR3, as DNA: TGTGCCAGCAGCCTACAGGTCCCTGCCAACGAGCAGTACTTC.

The chain combines TRBV4-1 with TRBJ2-2, with 12 bases lining up with TRBD2. Germline CDR1 and CDR2: MGHRA and YSYEKL. The V and J ends lost 5 bases and 7 bases, in that order; junction bases with no gene match: 8. The CDR3 is made up of 16 amino acids. The CDR3 sequence is CASSLLTSGSFGELFF. CDR3 DNA: TGCGCCAGCAGCTTATTGACTAGCGGGAGTTTCGGGGAGCTGTTTTTT.

The V gene is TRBV5-4, the J gene TRBJ2-7; 12 bases are shared with TRBD2. With V trimmed by 4 bases and J by 5 bases, 4 bases remained unmatched. CDR3 length equals 14 residues. CDR1 and CDR2 from the germline V gene are SGHNT and YYREEE (reference sequence). CDR3 in DNA: TGTGCCAGCAGCCCCCGGACTAGCGGGAACGAGCAGTACTTC. This translates into CASSPRTSGNEQYF. The variable domain in full, completed from reference TRBV5-4 and TRBJ2-7, reads ETGVTQSPTHLIKTRGQQVTLRCSSQSGHNTVSWYQQALGQGPQFIFQYYREEENGRGNFPPRFSGLQFPNYSSELNVNALELDDSALYLCASSPRTSGNEQYFGPGTRLTVT.

This chain uses TRBV10-3 with TRBJ2-3, with 9 bases lining up with TRBD2. The trim removed 9 bases at V and 0 bases at J, leaving 13 bases unmatched. The germline V gene encodes CDR1 ENHRY and CDR2 SYGVKD. This CDR3 comprises 17 residues. Here the CDR3 reads CAILSGSGYSSTDTQYF. In DNA form, the CDR3 reads TGTGCCATACTTAGCGGGAGTGGATATTCTAGCACAGATACGCAGTATTTT.

V and J are TRBV30 and TRBJ2-7; perhaps TRBD2 as D (5 bases). Germline lookup yields CDR1 GTSNPN and CDR2 SVGIG (reference sequence). The germline V and J ends were trimmed by 5 bases and 6 bases, with 14 bases remaining between them. CDR3 length: 12 amino acids. The CDR3 reads CAWSTTVVEQYF. CDR3 bases: TGTGCCTGGTCGACTACAGTAGTCGAGCAGTACTTC.

The chain uses TRBV10-3 and TRBJ2-2, with 8 bases aligning to TRBD1. The CDR3 consists of 15 residues. Germline CDR1 reads ENHRY; CDR2 reads SYGVKD. After removal of 3 bases from V and 5 bases from J, the junction contained 5 bases not matched to a gene. CDR3 amino acids: CAISDIQGGTGELFF. CDR3 in DNA: TGTGCCATCAGTGATATACAGGGGGGTACCGGGGAGCTGTTTTTT.

This rearrangement joins TRBV5-4 to TRBJ2-6; TRBD2 is a possible D gene (7 bases). The V end lost 0 bases, the J end lost 0 bases, and 13 bases lay between the germline ends. The CDR3 extends over 18 amino acids. Germline CDR1 reads SGHNT; CDR2 reads YYREEE (reference sequence). Here the CDR3 DNA reads TGTGCCAGCAGCTTGGGCGGGGGCTCTAGCTCTGGGGCCAACGTCCTGACTTTC. Its protein is CASSLGGGSSSGANVLTF.

The chain combines TRBV7-2 with TRBJ1-2; D unclear. Trimming stripped 0 bases from V and 0 bases from J, with 8 bases between. The CDR3 runs 15 residues. Germline CDR1 reads SGHTA; CDR2 reads FQGNSA. The CDR3 bases are TGTGCCAGCAGCTTAGCCTCCGGGACTAACTATGGCTACACCTTC. Translation: CASSLASGTNYGYTF.

The V and J genes are TRBV29-1 and TRBJ2-4; the D gene is possibly TRBD1 (5 bases). The V end was cut by 5 bases, the J end by 9 bases, with 11 bases between. This CDR3 has 11 amino acids. Germline values: CDR1 SQVTM, CDR2 ANQGSEA. The CDR3 region has the DNA TGCAGCGTTCTCCAAGACAGCATTCAGTACTTC. Amino acid sequence: CSVLQDSIQYF.